This T cell receptor beta chain was captured in a study of regulatory T cells in long-lasting Graves disease. Study-level points and caveats: Relative to newly diagnosed Graves' patients, persistent ones had lower TCR diversity. The work looked only at peripheral blood and did not look at thyroid tissue.

Investigators prepared the TCR beta libraries by applying iRepertoire HTBI primers and Arm-PCR of CDR3 regions. TCRdb itself ran the multiplex PCR reads through MiXCR, one entry per CDR3 protein. The sample includes 700,000 or so distinct CDR3 sequences, about 32% of them seen just once. Stated time point: persistent/refractory GD, antithyroid drugs over 5 years with positive TRAb. PBMC-derived RNA was used for the TCR library. Germline CDR1 SGDLS, CDR2 YYNGEE. There are 15 residues in the CDR3. V was trimmed by 4 bases and J by 1 base, leaving 15 bases between them. This clonotype was observed a few times. The antigen is not known.

The TCR sequence derives from a female donor with Graves disease. The sequencing here drew on peripheral blood mononuclear cells (PBMCs), taken when the disease was refractory, from a patient treated with antithyroid drugs. The genes are TRBV9 and TRBJ2-7, with a possible D match to TRBD2 (6 bases). In DNA, the CDR3 is TGTGCCAGCAGCATAAGGGCTAGCGATTCCTACGAGCAGTACTTC. Translated, it gives CASSIRASDSYEQYF.